The 24 T cell receptor beta chains below were found in one sample sequenced in a study of cytomegalovirus exposure and HLA in healthy donors. The study ran its PCR with 60 Vbeta and 13 Jbeta primers. Produced via immunoSEQ multiplex PCR; TCRdb's table is partial and in-frame only. The sample carries about 160,000 clones, roughly 78% recorded once. The sample was PBMCs. These receptors all stem from a man in his forties in good health and CMV-seronegative.

This rearrangement joins TRBV6-1 to TRBJ1-2; tentatively, D is TRBD1 (5 bases). The germline V gene encodes CDR1 MNHNS and CDR2 SASEGT. This CDR3 is built from 16 residues. Trimming left V 0 bases short and J 4 bases short, with 15 bases between. The CDR3 coding sequence is TGTGCCAGCAGTGAAGCGCCCAGCAGGGTGGGCTATGGCTACACCTTC. It encodes CASSEAPSRVGYGYTF.

V and J are TRBV4-2 and TRBJ2-1; 16 bases agree with TRBD2. The CDR3 length is 18 residues. V shed 3 bases, J shed 1 base, and the junction held 3 bases outside the gene matches. CDR1 LGHNA and CDR2 YNFKEQ come from the germline V gene. CDR3 sequence: CASSQGTSGRGSYNEQFF. The CDR3 nucleotides are TGTGCCAGCAGCCAGGGGACTAGCGGGAGGGGATCCTACAATGAGCAGTTCTTC.

The chain recombines TRBV19 with TRBJ2-2, with 9 bases that match TRBD2. The germline CDR1 and CDR2 sequences are LNHDA and SQIVND (reference sequence). J gave up 5 bases and V 10 bases, and 11 bases lay outside the gene matches. The CDR3 covers 15 residues. CDR3 loop: CATKGGSGSTGELFF. The CDR3 DNA sequence: TGTGCCACCAAGGGGGGTAGCGGGAGTACCGGGGAGCTGTTTTTT.

The chain couples TRBV18 to TRBJ2-7, with 11 bases lining up with TRBD2. Germline loops: CDR1 KGHSH, CDR2 LQKENI. The CDR3 is 13 residues long. After removal of 6 bases from V and 3 bases from J, the junction contained 1 base not matched to a gene. In DNA form, the CDR3 reads TGTGCCAGCTCGGGACTAGCGGACTACGAGCAGTACTTC. Its protein is CASSGLADYEQYF.

The rearrangement joins TRBV28 to TRBJ1-5; the match to TRBD1 covers 10 bases. The CDR3 totals 19 residues. Per germline, CDR1 MDHEN and CDR2 SYDVKM. With V trimmed by 2 bases and J by 1 base, 11 bases remained unmatched. The CDR3 region has the DNA TGTGCCAGCAGTTTAATTTGGGGACAGGGGACTGAAAGCAATCAGCCCCAGCATTTT. Protein: CASSLIWGQGTESNQPQHF.

The chain couples TRBV4-1 to TRBJ2-3; tentatively, D is TRBD2 (5 bases). Germline-derived CDR1 and CDR2 are MGHRA and YSYEKL. The CDR3 extends over 16 amino acids. V was pared by 6 bases and J by 2 bases, with 18 bases between. CDR3 region: CASRQPNAGLTDTQYF. CDR3 nucleotide sequence: TGCGCCAGCAGACAACCGAATGCGGGCCTCACAGATACGCAGTATTTT.

Remarks on this clone: Additional DNA sequences in this sample encode the identical CDR3. The chain is built from TRBV7-9 and TRBJ2-3, with 7 nucleotides matching TRBD2. Looked up from germline, CDR1 is SEHNR and CDR2 is FQNEAQ (reference sequence). The CDR3 is 15 residues long. J was trimmed by 1 base and V by 1 base; bases with no gene match: 2. CDR3 nucleotide sequence: TGTGCCAGCAGCTTAGGCCTAGCGGGCACAGATACGCAGTATTTT. This codes for CASSLGLAGTDTQYF. The entire variable domain, with the rest obtained from reference TRBV7-9 and TRBJ2-3, is as follows: DTGVSQNPRHKITKRGQNVTFRCDPISEHNRLYWYRQTLGQGPEFLTYFQNEAQLEKSRLLSDRFSAERPKGSFSTLEIQRTEQGDSAMYLCASSLGLAGTDTQYFGPGTRLTVL.

The chain carries TRBV29-1 and TRBJ2-1; 10 bases map to TRBD2. Unmatched junction bases numbered 7, after V lost 1 base and J lost 4 bases. Germline-derived CDR1 and CDR2 are SQVTM and ANQGSEA. This CDR3 contains 16 residues. CDR3 amino acids: CSVEGLAGEGYNEQFF. The CDR3 region has the DNA TGCAGCGTTGAAGGCCTAGCGGGAGAGGGGTACAATGAGCAGTTCTTC.

Only one count was recorded for this clone. This chain connects TRBV7-9 to TRBJ2-2, with a tentative D call TRBD1 (6 bases). The CDR3 consists of 15 residues. CDR1 and CDR2 from the germline V gene are SEHNR and FQNEAQ (reference sequence). V lost 3 bases and J 0 bases, leaving 8 bases between the germline ends. CDR3 sequence reads: CASSLDRSNTGELFF. For the CDR3, the DNA is TGTGCCAGCAGCTTGGACAGATCGAACACCGGGGAGCTGTTTTTT.

The CDR3 reads CASSESRDRVSRGRSYEQYF. Here the CDR3 DNA reads TGTGCCAGCAGTGAATCCCGTGACAGGGTCTCGCGGGGACGCTCCTACGAGCAGTACTTC. V usage is TRBV6-1 and J usage is TRBJ2-7; possibly TRBD1 for D (7 bases). This CDR3 contains 20 residues. CDR1 and CDR2 (germline): MNHNS, SASEGT. Trimming left V 2 bases short and J 0 bases short, with 26 bases between.

V gene TRBV18 combines with J gene TRBJ2-5, with 12 positions matching TRBD2. The junction had 11 bases not matched to a gene; V was cut back by 4 bases and J by 5 bases. This CDR3 is built from 17 residues. Germline V gives CDR1 KGHSH, CDR2 LQKENI. The CDR3 is CASSLLLGLAGMETQYF. As DNA, the CDR3 is TGTGCCAGCTCACTCCTGCTTGGACTAGCGGGAATGGAGACCCAGTACTTC.

This chain uses TRBV6-1 with TRBJ2-7, with 8 bases identical to TRBD2. V lost 7 bases to trimming and J lost 2 bases; unmatched junction nucleotides: 4. The germline V gene encodes CDR1 MNHNS and CDR2 SASEGT. This CDR3 is 13 amino acids long. CDR3 protein: CASNLSGTYEQYF. CDR3 DNA sequence: TGTGCCAGCAACCTTAGCGGGACCTACGAGCAGTACTTC.

This chain connects TRBV7-9 to TRBJ2-7; 7 bases match TRBD1. The CDR3 loop spans 12 amino acids. Germline assignment: CDR1 SEHNR and CDR2 FQNEAQ (reference sequence). J was trimmed by 4 bases and V by 5 bases; bases with no gene match: 2. The CDR3 DNA reads TGTGCCAGCAGCACGACAGGGTACGAGCAGTACTTC. Amino acid sequence: CASSTTGYEQYF.

The J gene is TRBJ2-2, the V gene TRBV2, with 7 bases aligning to TRBD2. The CDR3 spans 12 residues. Trimming removed 6 bases from V and 7 bases from J; junction bases left unmatched: 2. CDR1 and CDR2 (germline): SNHLY, FYNNEI. The CDR3 DNA follows: TGTGCCAGCAGGAGGGACTACGGGGAGCTGTTTTTT. This codes for CASRRDYGELFF. The variable domain in full, completed from reference TRBV2 and TRBJ2-2, reads EPEVTQTPSHQVTQMGQEVILRCVPISNHLYFYWYRQILGQKVEFLVSFYNNEISEKSEIFDDQFSVERPDGSNFTLKIRSTKLEDSAMYFCASRRDYGELFFGEGSRLTVL.

This clone was seen only once. This chain links TRBV28 with TRBJ2-1, with TRBD1 matching over 10 bases. The V gene's germline CDR1 is MDHEN and CDR2 SYDVKM. V was clipped by 8 bases and J by 8 bases; unmatched bases: 6. This CDR3 is 13 amino acids long. CDR3 sequence (DNA): TGTGCCAGCTCGAGACAGGGGGCGGATGAGCAGTTCTTC. This sequence encodes CASSRQGADEQFF.

V usage is TRBV28 and J usage is TRBJ2-1; a weak D match, TRBD1 (5 bases). Germline assignment: CDR1 MDHEN and CDR2 SYDVKM. Trimming removed 7 bases at V and 15 bases at J, with 16 bases between. This CDR3 region has 11 residues. DNA of the CDR3: TGTGCCAGCACCCTAGGGGCTGTGCCGTTCTTC. Amino acid sequence: CASTLGAVPFF.

The rearrangement links TRBV7-9 to TRBJ2-5; D unclear. The end of the DNA fits TRBJ2-7 better, so the J call may be wrong. Germline V gives CDR1 SEHNR, CDR2 FQNEAQ (reference sequence). The CDR3 sequence is 17 residues long. CDR3 in amino acids: CASSFTSARSDSYEQYF. As DNA, the CDR3 is TGTGCCAGCAGCTTTACCTCGGCCAGAAGTGACTCCTACGAGCAGTACTTC.

This chain joins TRBV15 and TRBJ2-7; D is perhaps TRBD1 (6 bases). Trimming pared 2 bases from V and 2 bases from J, leaving 10 bases between. The CDR3 has 14 amino acids. Germline-derived CDR1 and CDR2 are LNHNV and YYDKDF (reference sequence). CDR3 residues: CATSRQTGPYEQYF. The CDR3 nucleotides read TGTGCCACCAGCAGACAGACAGGACCCTACGAGCAGTACTTC.

This clone came up a few times. This chain joins TRBV6-4 and TRBJ2-2; TRBD1 matches 10 bases. The V and J ends lost 3 bases and 6 bases, in that order; junction bases with no gene match: 4. CDR3 length equals 15 residues. Germline assignment: CDR1 MRHNA and CDR2 SNTAGT. CDR3 nucleotides: TGTGCCAGCAGTGATGGGACAGGGGAATCCGGGGAGCTGTTTTTT. Translating gives CASSDGTGESGELFF.

V gene TRBV2 combines with J gene TRBJ1-2; tentative D call: TRBD1 (5 bases). The ends were cut back, 3 bases at V and 8 bases at J, with 19 bases in the middle. CDR3 length equals 15 residues. Germline V gene sequence: CDR1 SNHLY, CDR2 FYNNEI. The CDR3 sequence: CASSDGRGPIGGYTF. As DNA, the CDR3 is TGTGCCAGCAGTGACGGTAGGGGCCCTATTGGCGGCTACACCTTC.

V and J are TRBV11-2 and TRBJ2-1; tentatively, D is TRBD2 (6 bases). This CDR3 contains 15 residues. The V end lost 5 bases, the J end lost 0 bases, and 11 bases lay between the germline ends. Germline CDR1 and CDR2: SGHAT and FQNNGV. CDR3 coding DNA: TGTGCCAGCAGCCCACAGCGGGTCTCCTACAATGAGCAGTTCTTC. Protein sequence: CASSPQRVSYNEQFF.

The chain is built from TRBV28 and TRBJ1-4; possible D gene TRBD1, 6 bases. This CDR3 spans 14 amino acids. With 6 bases removed from V and 4 bases from J, the gap between germline ends came to 12 bases. CDR1 and CDR2 (germline): MDHEN, SYDVKM. The DNA for the CDR3 is TGTGCCAGCAGGGGGGCGCGGGTTAATGAAAAACTGTTTTTT. This codes for CASRGARVNEKLFF. The full variable domain, rest sourced from reference TRBV28 and TRBJ1-4, is DVKVTQSSRYLVKRTGEKVFLECVQDMDHENMFWYRQDPGLGLRLIYFSYDVKMKEKGDIPEGYSVSREKKERFSLILESASTNQTSMYLCASRGARVNEKLFFGSGTQLSVL.

The rearrangement links TRBV4-2 to TRBJ1-4, with unresolved D. This CDR3 spans 19 amino acids. V lost 0 bases to trimming and J lost 0 bases, with 17 bases between them. Germline CDR1 LGHNA, CDR2 YNFKEQ. CDR3 sequence: CASSQERVTVLTTNEKLFF. For the CDR3, the DNA is TGTGCCAGCAGCCAAGAGCGGGTTACAGTTCTTACAACTAATGAAAAACTGTTTTTT.

This chain connects TRBV7-9 to TRBJ2-1; D is perhaps TRBD2 (5 bases). CDR1 is SEHNR and CDR2 is FQNEAQ in the germline V gene (reference sequence). The V end lost 5 bases, the J end lost 8 bases, and 19 bases lay between the germline ends. The CDR3 runs 15 residues. The CDR3 DNA reads TGTGCCAGCAGCCTTTCCTGGCGGGCAAATGATGAGCAGTTCTTC. Translation: CASSLSWRANDEQFF.